In this sample, the clone carrying this T cell receptor beta chain turned up many times. Its antigen is as yet unknown. The sample originates from a study of T cell repertoires in cytomegalovirus infection. About the study: TCR beta signatures that were public indicated CMV infection and matching HLA type.

V gave up 5 bases and J gave up 7 bases, with 27 bases separating them. CDR3 length: 18 amino acids. Study-wide results and limits: HLA-C-restricted CMV clonotypes gave the most frequent clonotype in two of eight donors. Using cumulative public TCR beta family frequency, the authors identified those who carried CMV together with the relevant HLA.

From the reads, TCRdb called clonotypes with MiXCR, one entry per CDR3 protein. The sample includes nearly 550,000 distinct CDR3 sequences, approximately 16% of them seen just once. The sequenced material came from CD8+ T cells from PBMCs. This clonotype was obtained from a human donor in good health (CMV status not recorded). Some clones in this sample may be carry-over from other donors' samples. This chain connects TRBV12-3 or TRBV12-4 to TRBJ1-5; D call uncertain. In DNA form, the CDR3 reads TGTGCCAGCAGTCTCCACTCCTCTCGAAGCCTGTGGGTACAGCCCCAGCATTTT. It specifies CASSLHSSRSLWVQPQHF.